Each of the 7 T cell receptor beta chains below was sequenced from the same sample in a study of PD-1 blockade in classical Hodgkin lymphoma. This sample's time point: cycle 4 day 1 (C4D1), after 6 weeks of nivolumab. After autologous stem cell transplantation all patients relapsed, and prior brentuximab vedotin exposure differed between cohorts. TCRdb keeps only in-frame clones here, not all; method: immunoSEQ multiplex PCR. The table has approximately 100,000 clones, 65% to 85% seen once; the top ten hold approximately 15%. Sequenced material: peripheral blood mononuclear cells (PBMCs), taken before the fourth cycle of nivolumab. These receptor sequences come from a human donor with classical Hodgkin lymphoma.

With regard to this clone: A much larger clone differs by one base, so this may be a read error. The J gene is TRBJ1-1, the V gene TRBV11-3; D unclear. Germline V gene data show CDR1 as SGHNT and CDR2 as YENEEA. The CDR3 extends over 13 amino acids. V lost 1 base and J 1 base, leaving 4 bases between the germline ends. The CDR3 loop is CASSLGQNTEAFF. DNA for the CDR3: TGTGCCAGCAGCTTAGGGCAGAACACTGAAGCTTTCTTT.

CDR3 nucleotide sequence: TGCGCCAGCAGTGAGTCGAGTGCAGTACAACACACTGAAGCTTTCTTT. Its translation: CASSESSAVQHTEAFF. This chain uses TRBV10-1 with TRBJ1-1; D is undetermined. The CDR3 is 16 amino acids. V was clipped by 0 bases and J by 3 bases, with 14 bases between them. Germline loops: CDR1 WNHNN, CDR2 SYGVQD (reference sequence).

The V gene is TRBV25-1, the J gene TRBJ2-3; 8 bases align to TRBD2. Germline V CDR1 and CDR2: MGHDK, SYGVNS. The V segment lost 6 bases and the J segment 5 bases; nucleotides outside the gene matches: 10. The CDR3 runs to 15 residues. CDR3 sequence reads: CASSRRGGPGDTQYF. CDR3 DNA sequence: TGTGCCAGCAGCCGCCGGGGGGGGCCTGGAGATACGCAGTATTTT.

This clone showed up just once. This chain links TRBV11-3 with TRBJ2-1, with D maybe TRBD2 (6 bases). The CDR3 length is 16 residues. The V gene lost 3 bases and the J gene lost 7 bases, with 19 bases spanning the gap. Germline-derived CDR1 and CDR2 are SGHNT and YENEEA. The CDR3 sequence: CASSFGSGSGRNEQFF. CDR3 nucleotide sequence: TGTGCCAGCAGCTTTGGTAGCGGTAGCGGAAGAAATGAGCAGTTCTTC.

The genes are TRBV6-1 and TRBJ1-1; D may be TRBD1 (5 bases). CDR1 MNHNS and CDR2 SASEGT come from the germline V gene. Trimming removed 0 bases at V and 4 bases at J, with 12 bases between. The CDR3 covers 15 residues. This CDR3 is CASSEALTGGTEAFF. CDR3 sequence (DNA): TGTGCCAGCAGTGAAGCTCTAACCGGGGGCACTGAAGCTTTCTTT.

The chain recombines TRBV6-6 with TRBJ1-1; 8 bases are a match to TRBD1. V lost 3 bases, J lost 4 bases, and 1 base stayed unmatched. The CDR3 is 13 amino acids. Germline V gene data show CDR1 as MNHNY and CDR2 as SVGAGI (reference sequence). The CDR3 nucleotides read TGTGCCAGCAGTTATGGGACAGGCACTGAAGCTTTCTTT. Protein product: CASSYGTGTEAFF.

The V and J genes are TRBV27 and TRBJ1-2; possible D gene TRBD1, 6 bases. V lost 2 bases and J lost 2, with 12 bases in between. The CDR3 is made up of 15 amino acids. Germline CDR1 is MNHEY and CDR2 is SMNVEV (reference sequence). The CDR3 loop reads CASSLGPGANYGYTF. The CDR3, as DNA: TGTGCCAGCAGTTTAGGTCCGGGGGCGAACTATGGCTACACCTTC.